The 24 T cell receptor beta chains reported below all come from one sample, sequenced in a study of early T cells in non-severe SARS-CoV-2 infection. TCRdb itself ran the 5' RACE reads through MiXCR, one entry per CDR3 protein. The repertoire holds about 81,000 distinct CDR3 sequences, with 5.5% to 7.5% as singletons. Specimen: whole blood. The source is an adult who was a healthcare worker with PCR-confirmed SARS-CoV-2 infection or an uninfected control (not recorded which).

The sample holds many counts of this clonotype. The genes are TRBV19 and TRBJ2-3; D not resolved. This CDR3 is built from 14 residues. Trimming removed 3 bases at V and 0 bases at J, with 7 bases between. Per the germline V gene, CDR1 is LNHDA and CDR2 is SQIVND (reference sequence). CDR3 protein: CASSISPSTDTQYF. In nucleotides, the CDR3 is TGTGCCAGTAGTATCTCCCCGAGCACAGATACGCAGTATTTT.

This clonotype was observed many times. The rearrangement joins TRBV30 to TRBJ1-5; tentative D call: TRBD1 (5 bases). Looked up from germline, CDR1 is GTSNPN and CDR2 is SVGIG (reference sequence). The CDR3 sequence is 15 residues long. V lost 2 bases to trimming and J lost 1 base, with 12 bases between them. CDR3 coding DNA: TGTGCCTGGAGTACATTGGGACGGAGCAATCAGCCCCAGCATTTT. Its protein product is CAWSTLGRSNQPQHF.

This clonotype was seen ten or more times. This chain links TRBV20-1 with TRBJ1-5; D ambiguous. CDR3 length: 15 residues. Germline V gene lookup returns CDR1 DFQATT and CDR2 SNEGSKA (reference sequence). Between the trimmed V and J ends, which lost 3 bases and 3 bases, there was a span of 15 bases. The DNA for the CDR3 is TGCAGTGCTAGCAGCGGCCCTAGCTACAATCAGCCCCAGCATTTT. Amino acid sequence: CSASSGPSYNQPQHF.

This clonotype was found many times. V usage is TRBV18 and J usage is TRBJ1-1; maybe TRBD1 (5 bases). Trimming left V 2 bases short and J 3 bases short, with 7 bases between. CDR3 size: 13 residues. From germline, CDR1 is KGHSH and CDR2 LQKENI. Written as DNA, the CDR3 is TGTGCCAGCTCACCATCCAGGGACACTGAAGCTTTCTTT. Protein: CASSPSRDTEAFF.

The chain joins TRBV28 to TRBJ1-5; 8 bases line up with TRBD1. The CDR3 is 15 residues long. J gave up 6 bases and V 4 bases, and 8 bases lay outside the gene matches. The germline V gene has CDR1 MDHEN and CDR2 SYDVKM. Here the CDR3 reads CASSSGTGLFQPQHF. Written as DNA, the CDR3 is TGTGCCAGCAGTTCCGGGACAGGCCTTTTTCAGCCCCAGCATTTT. Based on the CDR3 plus reference TRBV28 and TRBJ1-5, the full variable domain is DVKVTQSSRYLVKRTGEKVFLECVQDMDHENMFWYRQDPGLGLRLIYFSYDVKMKEKGDIPEGYSVSREKKERFSLILESASTNQTSMYLCASSSGTGLFQPQHFGDGTRLSIL.

There are many counts of this clonotype. The chain is built from TRBV6-1 and TRBJ2-6, with a possible D match to TRBD1 (5 bases). The CDR3 has 16 amino acids. Germline lookup yields CDR1 MNHNS and CDR2 SASEGT. The ends were cut back, 8 bases at V and 0 bases at J, with 14 bases in the middle. As DNA, the CDR3 is TGTGCCAGCGGTAGTTTACAGGTCTCTGGGGCCAACGTCCTGACTTTC. It specifies CASGSLQVSGANVLTF.

The chain recombines TRBV6-2 or TRBV6-3 with TRBJ2-1; tentative D call: TRBD2 (5 bases). Between the trimmed V and J ends, which lost 2 bases and 15 bases, there was a span of 14 bases. CDR1 and CDR2 from the germline V gene are MNHEY and SVGEGT. The CDR3 is 12 amino acids. This CDR3 reads CASSYAGLPPFF. The CDR3 bases are TGTGCCAGCAGTTACGCGGGCCTCCCGCCGTTCTTC.

Worth noting for this clonotype: One junction end does not reproduce the germline sequence, and a read error may be involved. J is TRBJ2-3 and V is TRBV12-3 or TRBV12-4; 7 bases line up with TRBD1. The CDR3 totals 15 residues. This chain's CDR3 is CAGSFDRASTDTQYF. The DNA of the CDR3 is TGTGCCGGCAGTTTCGACAGGGCTAGCACAGATACGCAGTATTTT.

This clonotype was detected ten times or more. The rearrangement links TRBV10-3 to TRBJ1-4, with D uncertain. The CDR3 length is 13 residues. V was shortened by 4 bases and J by 3 bases, with 6 bases between the two germline ends. The germline V gene encodes CDR1 ENHRY and CDR2 SYGVKD. The CDR3 protein is CAISGAANEKLFF. The CDR3 DNA sequence: TGTGCCATCAGTGGTGCCGCTAATGAAAAACTGTTTTTT.

The chain joins TRBV7-2 to TRBJ2-5, with TRBD1 matching over 7 bases. CDR3 size: 14 residues. Germline V gene lookup returns CDR1 SGHTA and CDR2 FQGNSA. V shed 5 bases and J 1 base; nucleotides not matched to a gene: 4. CDR3 region: CASSLGQIQETQYF. For the CDR3, the DNA is TGTGCCAGCAGCCTGGGACAGATCCAAGAGACCCAGTACTTC.

Points on this clonotype: One end of the junction does not line up with germline, which may come from a read error. This rearrangement joins TRBV7-2 to TRBJ2-7, with D perhaps TRBD1 (6 bases). Germline V gene lookup returns CDR1 SGHTA and CDR2 FQGNSA. The CDR3 extends over 13 amino acids. This CDR3 is CASSLGGGTEQYF. The DNA for the CDR3 is TGTGCCAGCAGTTTAGGGGGTGGTACCGAGCAGTACTTC.

This clonotype came up many times. The chain joins TRBV7-2 to TRBJ1-4; no clear D gene. The CDR3 has 12 amino acids. Germline values: CDR1 SGHTA, CDR2 FQGNSA. Trimming took off 3 bases at V and 2 bases at J, with 1 base between the two ends. DNA for the CDR3: TGTGCCAGCAGCTTCACTAATGAAAAACTGTTTTTT. Amino acid sequence: CASSFTNEKLFF. The full variable domain, completed using reference TRBV7-2 and TRBJ1-4, is GAGVSQSPSNKVTEKGKDVELRCDPISGHTALYWYRQSLGQGLEFLIYFQGNSAPDKSGLPSDRFSAERTGGSVSTLTIQRTQQEDSAVYLCASSFTNEKLFFGSGTQLSVL.

This clonotype came up a few times. The rearrangement links TRBV4-2 to TRBJ2-2, with D possibly being TRBD1 or TRBD2 (5 bases each). Per germline, CDR1 LGHNA and CDR2 YNFKEQ. V was shortened by 2 bases and J by 1 base, with 11 bases between the two germline ends. The CDR3 consists of 16 residues. The CDR3 DNA reads TGTGCCAGCAGCCAACCGGGGCGCCAGAACACCGGGGAGCTGTTTTTT. It translates to CASSQPGRQNTGELFF.

This chain uses TRBV3-1 with TRBJ1-1; D not resolved. The CDR3 sequence is 14 residues long. CDR1 and CDR2 from the germline V gene are LGHDT and YNNKEL (reference sequence). Trimming stripped 0 bases from V and 1 base from J, with 6 bases between. The DNA for the CDR3 is TGTGCCAGCAGCCAAGATAACAGGAACACTGAAGCTTTCTTT. Amino acids: CASSQDNRNTEAFF.

This clonotype has at least ten counts. One end of the junction fails to match germline, which may point to a read error. J is TRBJ1-2 and V is TRBV5-1; D remains unclear. The CDR3 has 12 amino acids. The germline CDR1 and CDR2 sequences are SGHRS and YFSETQ. The CDR3 region is CASSLEGYGYTF. In nucleotides, the CDR3 is TGTGCCAGCAGCTTGGAGGGCTATGGCTACACCTTC.

Many counts were recorded for this clonotype. The CDR3, as DNA: TGTGCCAGCAGACTACCCGGACAGGTTTCCAGTTCACCCCTCCACTTT. It specifies CASRLPGQVSSSPLHF. The chain joins TRBV6-2 or TRBV6-3 to TRBJ1-6, with TRBD1 matching over 7 bases. Looked up from germline, CDR1 is MNHEY and CDR2 is SVGEGT. Trimming at V came to 6 bases and at J to 9 bases, leaving 14 bases not matched to a gene. The CDR3 totals 16 residues.

The chain carries TRBV6-5 and TRBJ1-5; 11 positions match TRBD1. The CDR3 is made up of 17 amino acids. Trimming removed 6 bases from V and 6 bases from J; junction bases left unmatched: 13. In germline, CDR1 is MNHEY, CDR2 SVGAGI. This CDR3 reads CASRPRARDRGTQPQHF. For the CDR3, the DNA is TGTGCCAGCAGACCCAGAGCTAGGGACAGGGGGACTCAGCCCCAGCATTTT.

The table lists this clonotype with a few counts. The V gene is TRBV7-2, the J gene TRBJ2-2; 12 bases fit TRBD2. V gave up 5 bases and J gave up 0 bases; unmatched junction bases: 4. This CDR3 contains 17 residues. CDR1 is SGHTA and CDR2 is FQGNSA in the germline V gene. The CDR3 here is CASSIWTSGANTGELFF. The CDR3 nucleotides read TGTGCCAGCAGCATATGGACTAGCGGGGCGAACACCGGGGAGCTGTTTTTT.

At least ten counts were recorded for this clonotype. The chain links TRBV6-5 to TRBJ1-1; TRBD1 might be the D (5 bases). The CDR3 sequence is 15 residues long. V lost 6 bases to trimming and J lost 1 base, with 15 bases between them. CDR1 is MNHEY, CDR2 SVGAGI, per germline. CDR3 coding DNA: TGTGCCAGCAGCCCCTCCGGGGCTACGAACACTGAAGCTTTCTTT. Amino acid sequence: CASSPSGATNTEAFF.

J is TRBJ2-7 and V is TRBV10-1, with a tentative D call TRBD2 (5 bases). The germline CDR1 and CDR2 sequences are WNHNN and SYGVQD (reference sequence). V was cut by 7 bases and J by 3 bases, with 25 bases left in between. The CDR3 spans 17 residues. The CDR3 spells CASMDAIRLEGFYEQYF. CDR3 in DNA: TGCGCCAGCATGGACGCGATACGCTTAGAGGGCTTCTACGAGCAGTACTTC.

This clonotype was seen more than once but under ten times. The rearrangement joins TRBV14 to TRBJ1-5, with a tentative D call TRBD1 (5 bases). The germline V gene has CDR1 SGHDN and CDR2 FVKESK. V gave up 4 bases and J gave up 2 bases, with 12 bases separating them. The CDR3 spans 15 residues. The DNA of the CDR3 is TGTGCCAGCAGCCCGCAGGGCGGAGGCAATCAGCCCCAGCATTTT. The encoded protein is CASSPQGGGNQPQHF.

There are a few counts of this clonotype. The V and J genes are TRBV7-9 and TRBJ2-2; 12 bases are shared with TRBD1. J gave up 4 bases and V 5 bases, and 11 bases lay outside the gene matches. The CDR3 consists of 18 residues. From germline, CDR1 is SEHNR and CDR2 FQNEAQ (reference sequence). CDR3: CASSPWPGQGASTGELFF. In DNA form, the CDR3 reads TGTGCCAGCAGCCCATGGCCGGGACAGGGGGCGAGCACCGGGGAGCTGTTTTTT.

This clonotype was seen at least ten times. The V and J genes are TRBV6-6 and TRBJ2-3; D gene unclear. CDR1 and CDR2 (germline): MNHNY, SVGAGI (reference sequence). This CDR3 has 14 residues. V lost 0 bases and J 5 bases, leaving 9 bases between the germline ends. CDR3 protein: CASSYSGRLDTQYF. The CDR3 coding sequence is TGTGCCAGCAGTTACTCGGGAAGACTAGATACGCAGTATTTT.

In its sample, this clonotype was seen many times. V and J are TRBV28 and TRBJ1-5; 7 bases agree with TRBD1. The V and J ends lost 6 bases and 9 bases, in that order; junction bases with no gene match: 8. Germline CDR1 reads MDHEN; CDR2 reads SYDVKM. CDR3 length: 13 amino acids. This CDR3 is CASRRQGQAPQHF. CDR3 in DNA: TGTGCCAGCAGGCGACAGGGCCAAGCGCCCCAGCATTTT.